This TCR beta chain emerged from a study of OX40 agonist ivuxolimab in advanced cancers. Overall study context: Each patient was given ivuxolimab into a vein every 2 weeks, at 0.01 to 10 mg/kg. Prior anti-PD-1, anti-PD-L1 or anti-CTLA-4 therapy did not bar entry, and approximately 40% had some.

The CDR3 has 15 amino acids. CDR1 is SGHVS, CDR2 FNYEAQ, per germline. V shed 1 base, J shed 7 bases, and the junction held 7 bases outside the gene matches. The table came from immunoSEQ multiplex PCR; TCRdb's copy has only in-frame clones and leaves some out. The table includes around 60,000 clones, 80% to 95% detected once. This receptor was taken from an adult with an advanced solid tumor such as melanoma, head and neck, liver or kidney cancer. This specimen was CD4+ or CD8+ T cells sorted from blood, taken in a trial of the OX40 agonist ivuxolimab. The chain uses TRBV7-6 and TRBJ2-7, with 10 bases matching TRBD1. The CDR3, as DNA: TGTGCCAGCAGCTTAGACGTGACAGGGGGCGGAGAGCAGTACTTC. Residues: CASSLDVTGGGEQYF.